The present T cell receptor beta chain was sequenced within a study of tumor-infiltrating lymphocytes in primary liver carcinoma. The CDR3 totals 13 residues. Between the trimmed V and J ends, which lost 4 bases and 2 bases, there was a span of 9 bases. Germline V gene data show CDR1 as SQVTM and CDR2 as ANQGSEA. Starting material for RNA and DNA co-extraction consisted of roughly 19-30 mg of unsorted bulk tissue. The investigators made TCR beta cDNA from around 540 ng total RNA, using a constant-region primer. Libraries covering TCR beta were generated through three nested multiplex PCR rounds (using a slightly modified ARM-PCR). In the first two PCR rounds, TRBV1-TRBV30 forward primers were paired with a C-beta reverse primer, and each round lasted roughly 10 cycles. TCRdb processed the multiplex PCR reads anew with MiXCR; each CDR3 protein has one entry. The sample holds approximately 110,000 distinct CDR3 sequences; about 68% are singletons and the top ten take 9.3%.

A word on this clonotype: A read error may explain this, as a much larger clone is one base away.

The chain recombines TRBV29-1 with TRBJ1-5; D not resolved. This clonotype was obtained from an older woman with primary liver carcinoma and hepatitis B virus infection. The sequenced material came from liver tumor tissue from sampling region 1. The subset denotes: tumor region T1, superior pole. The CDR3 protein is CSVGMTGNQPQHF. The CDR3, as DNA: TGCAGCGTTGGTATGACGGGCAATCAGCCCCAGCATTTT. The whole variable domain, filled in from reference TRBV29-1 and TRBJ1-5, reads SAVISQKPSRDICQRGTSLTIQCQVDSQVTMMFWYRQQPGQSLTLIATANQGSEATYESGFVIDKFPISRPNLTFSTLTVSNMSPEDSSIYLCSVGMTGNQPQHFGDGTRLSIL.